The present T cell receptor beta chain was sequenced within a study of identical twins. TCRdb redid the calling of the 5' RACE reads with MiXCR, one entry per CDR3 protein. Found here are hundreds of thousands of distinct CDR3 sequences, approximately 24% of them singletons; the top ten hold 2.9%. This CDR3 region has 14 residues. CDR1 is SEHNR and CDR2 is FQNEAQ in the germline V gene (reference sequence). The ends were cut back, 4 bases at V and 2 bases at J, with 9 bases in the middle. The sample also formed part of further work on T cells expressing NK-cell markers.

This TCR derives from a woman aged 18-29 years in good health. The sample was CD4+ T cells sorted from blood. The chain joins TRBV7-9 to TRBJ2-1, with D tentatively TRBD1 (6 bases). CDR3 in DNA: TGTGCCAGCAGCTCAGGGGTCGCCTACAATGAGCAGTTCTTC. Protein product: CASSSGVAYNEQFF.